Listed below are T cell receptor beta chains from one sample, sequenced in a study of T cells in Graves' hyperthyroidism and ophthalmopathy. TCRdb used MiXCR to reprocess the multiplex PCR reads, holding one entry per CDR3 protein. The sample consists of tens of thousands of distinct CDR3 sequences, around half of them appearing once. Input material: blood. These receptors originate from a woman between 50 and 59 years old with Graves' hyperthyroidism that later progressed to Graves' ophthalmopathy. The CDR3 runs from the conserved cysteine through the conserved F or W. A D gene is named only where the DNA matches it firmly. Clone size, where shown, is once, few, many, or a class for clones that have expanded.

abundance | j_gene | d_gene | v_gene | CDR3nt | CDR3aa
NA | TRBJ2-2 | TRBD1 | TRBV20-1 | TGCAGTGCTATATGGCGGGCAGGGGGAACCGGGGAGCTGTTTTTT | CSAIWRAGGTGELFF
NA | TRBJ2-1 | TRBD2 | TRBV15 | TGTGCCACCAGCAGAGAGACTAGCGGGAGTGAGCAGTTCTTC | CATSRETSGSEQFF
NA | TRBJ1-5 | NA | TRBV9 | TGTGCCAGCAGCGTAGTAGGGGAGCCCAATCAGCCCCAGCATTTT | CASSVVGEPNQPQHF
once | TRBJ1-1 | NA | TRBV12-3/TRBV12-4 | TGTGCTAGTGCCCGGACGGTTTTCTTT | CASARTVFF
many | TRBJ1-1 | NA | TRBV28 | TGTGCCAGCAGTTTTTTGGGGTCTGAAGCTTTCTTT | CASSFLGSEAFF
few | TRBJ1-6 | TRBD1 | TRBV20-1 | TGCAGTGCTAGAGACTGGGACAGGGAGCGTTCCTATAATTCACCCCTCCACTTT | CSARDWDRERSYNSPLHF
once | TRBJ1-2 | NA | TRBV5-1 | TGCGCCAGCAGCTCAAGCGGGAGGGGAAGCTACACCTTC | CASSSSGRGSYTF
many | TRBJ2-1 | NA | TRBV4-2 | TGTGCCAGCAGCCAACAGGAGTGGGACTCCTACAATGAGCAGTTCTTC | CASSQQEWDSYNEQFF
medium-sized | TRBJ2-5 | NA | TRBV7-6 | TGTGCCAGCAGCCCCCACCGCGTACGGGGTGATGAGACCCAGTACTTC | CASSPHRVRGDETQYF
NA | TRBJ1-1 | TRBD1 | TRBV29-1 | TGCAGCGTAGGGCAGGGACAGGGTATCACTGAAGCTTTCTTT | CSVGQGQGITEAFF
many | TRBJ1-3 | NA | TRBV12-3/TRBV12-4 | TGTGCCAGCAGTTTTGCTGGAAACACCATATATTTT | CASSFAGNTIYF
medium-sized | TRBJ2-5 | NA | TRBV20-1 | TGCAGTGCTAGTTGGCCGGGGACCAAAGAGACCCAGTACTTC | CSASWPGTKETQYF
many | TRBJ2-1 | NA | TRBV5-5 | TGTGCCAGCAGCGTGCGCAGCGAGCAGTTCTTC | CASSVRSEQFF
many | TRBJ1-5 | NA | TRBV5-1 | TGCGCCAGCAGCTTCGCTAGCAATCAGCCCCAGCATTTT | CASSFASNQPQHF
many | TRBJ2-7 | TRBD2 | TRBV12-3/TRBV12-4 | TGTGCCAGCAGCGCGACCCCTAGCGGAACTATCTACGAGCAGTACTTC | CASSATPSGTIYEQYF
once | TRBJ2-3 | TRBD1 | TRBV7-2 | TGTGCCAGCAGAGCCGGGACAGGGGGGGATACGCAGTATTTT | CASRAGTGGDTQYF
many | TRBJ2-5 | TRBD1 | TRBV6-2/TRBV6-3 | TGTGCCAGCAGTACCGGGACAGCCGTCCAAGAGACCCAGTACTTC | CASSTGTAVQETQYF
NA | TRBJ2-7 | TRBD1 | TRBV2 | TGTGCCAGCGGAAAAGCCGGGACAGCATACGAGCAGTACTTC | CASGKAGTAYEQYF
NA | TRBJ1-4 | NA | TRBV9 | TGTGCCAGCAGCGAGTCGAGTGCAACTAATGAAAAACTGTTTTTT | CASSESSATNEKLFF
NA | TRBJ2-1 | TRBD2 | TRBV7-9 | TGTGCCAGCAGCCCCCAACTAGCGGACCGCAATGAGCAGTTCTTC | CASSPQLADRNEQFF
many | TRBJ2-1 | TRBD2 | TRBV6-5 | TGTGCCAGCAGTTACTTGGGAGCGGGGGACAATGAGCAGTTCTTC | CASSYLGAGDNEQFF
NA | TRBJ2-7 | NA | TRBV10-1 | TGCGCCAGCAGTGAGTCGAGGACCGAGCAGTACTTC | CASSESRTEQYF
NA | TRBJ2-1 | TRBD2 | TRBV20-1 | TGCGGTGCCCCCCGAACAGCGGGAGGGTCCTCCTACAATGAGCAGTTCTTC | CGAPRTAGGSSYNEQFF
NA | TRBJ2-1 | NA | TRBV12-3/TRBV12-4 | TGTGCCAGCAGTGTAGTAGGGGGTGGGGAGCAGTTCTTC | CASSVVGGGEQFF
once | TRBJ2-7 | TRBD1 | TRBV12-3/TRBV12-4 | TGTGCCAGCAGCCCCCGGACAGGGCACTACGAGCAGTACTTC | CASSPRTGHYEQYF
many | TRBJ2-1 | TRBD2 | TRBV19 | TGTGCCAGTAGAGGCCTAGCGGAATACAATAAGCAGTTCTTC | CASRGLAEYNKQFF
medium-sized | TRBJ2-1 | NA | TRBV24-1 | TGTGCCACCAGTTGGGCAGGGATTGGTGTTGAGCAGTTCTTC | CATSWAGIGVEQFF
many | TRBJ1-2 | NA | TRBV27 | TGTGCCAGCAGTTTGGGGGGGCTCGGTGGCTACACCTTC | CASSLGGLGGYTF
NA | TRBJ2-7 | TRBD1 | TRBV7-9 | TGTGCCTGCAGCTTAAGTTTGGGACAGGGCGACGAGCAGTACTTC | CACSLSLGQGDEQYF
many | TRBJ2-1 | TRBD1 | TRBV9 | TGTGCCAGCAGGGGACAGGGGACGTCGGGCAATGAGCAGTTCTTC | CASRGQGTSGNEQFF
NA | TRBJ1-4 | NA | TRBV6-5 | TGTGCCAGCAGTTACGGGCAGGGTAATGAAAAACTGTTTTTT | CASSYGQGNEKLFF
NA | TRBJ2-3 | TRBD2 | TRBV7-6 | TGTGCCAGCAGCTCCTCCGGACTAGCGGGAGATACGCGATATTTT | CASSSSGLAGDTRYF
many | TRBJ2-3 | TRBD2 | TRBV2 | TGTGCCAGCAGTGAAGGACTGCTAGCGGGAGTCACAGATACGCAGTATTTT | CASSEGLLAGVTDTQYF
NA | TRBJ2-3 | NA | TRBV11-2 | TGTGCCAGCAGCTTACGAGATAGTACAGATACGCAGTATTTT | CASSLRDSTDTQYF
many | TRBJ2-3 | NA | TRBV12-3/TRBV12-4 | TGTGCCAGCAGGGGAAGACTAGTTTCAGATACGCAGTATTTT | CASRGRLVSDTQYF
once | TRBJ2-3 | TRBD2 | TRBV2 | TGTGCCAGCAGTGATCTGGTTGGTCGGGGACTAGCGGGAGTCGCTTTGTTCACAGATACGCAGTATTTT | CASSDLVGRGLAGVALFTDTQYF
many | TRBJ2-3 | TRBD1 | TRBV5-1 | TGCGCCAGCAGCTATGACAGGGGCACAGATACGCAGTATTTT | CASSYDRGTDTQYF